These 10 T cell receptor beta chains originate from one sample sequenced in a study of cytomegalovirus exposure and HLA in healthy donors. The protocol was immunoSEQ multiplex PCR, while the TCRdb copy is restricted to in-frame clones and leaves out a portion. This sample yields approximately 65,000 clones, of which approximately 92% are seen a single time; approximately 5.3% belongs to the top ten. The sequencing input was PBMCs. The receptor source for this set is a man younger than 35 in good health and CMV-seropositive.

V gene TRBV6-5 combines with J gene TRBJ2-5, with 9 bases matching TRBD1. The CDR3 has 15 amino acids. The trim removed 4 bases at V and 5 bases at J, leaving 8 bases unmatched. CDR1 and CDR2 from the germline V gene are MNHEY and SVGAGI. The CDR3 region is CASSSTGTGLETQYF. The CDR3 bases are TGTGCCAGCAGTTCAACCGGGACAGGGTTGGAGACCCAGTACTTC.

The chain joins TRBV10-3 to TRBJ2-5; D uncertain. The V gene lost 6 bases and the J gene lost 1 base, with 12 bases spanning the gap. The CDR3 is 14 residues long. The V gene's germline CDR1 is ENHRY and CDR2 SYGVKD. The CDR3 DNA reads as TGTGCCATCAGCCTCGGTGGCGGCCAAGAGACCCAGTACTTC. Protein: CAISLGGGQETQYF.

The chain has TRBV19 and TRBJ1-2; 7 positions agree with TRBD1. The CDR3 is 14 amino acids. The V gene end was trimmed by 10 bases and the J gene end by 1 base; junction bases not matched to a gene: 9. Per the germline V gene, CDR1 is LNHDA and CDR2 is SQIVND (reference sequence). In DNA, the CDR3 is TGTGCCACATCTCGGGACAGATTTAACTATGGCTACACCTTC. Translated: CATSRDRFNYGYTF.

The chain's CDR3 is CASSISLGESSYNEQFF. DNA of the CDR3: TGTGCCAGCAGTATCAGTCTTGGAGAAAGCTCCTACAATGAGCAGTTCTTC. V and J are TRBV28 and TRBJ2-1; D remains unclear. The CDR3 has 17 amino acids. Germline CDR1 MDHEN, CDR2 SYDVKM. V lost 5 bases and J lost 0, with 17 bases in between.

The chain joins TRBV6-1 to TRBJ1-2, with D perhaps matching TRBD1 (6 bases). This CDR3 comprises 15 residues. CDR1 MNHNS and CDR2 SASEGT come from the germline V gene. The V gene lost 2 bases and the J gene lost 4 bases, with 14 bases spanning the gap. The CDR3 sequence is CASSESTGQSYGYTF. The DNA for the CDR3 is TGTGCCAGCAGTGAATCAACGGGACAAAGCTATGGCTACACCTTC.

This chain joins TRBV30 and TRBJ2-1, with 8 bases aligning to TRBD2. J was trimmed by 8 bases and V by 2 bases; bases with no gene match: 14. Germline-derived CDR1 and CDR2 are GTSNPN and SVGIG (reference sequence). There are 16 residues in the CDR3. CDR3 in amino acids: CAWSPLLGGRQYEQFF. The CDR3 DNA follows: TGTGCCTGGAGTCCCCTCCTAGGCGGGAGGCAATATGAGCAGTTCTTC.

The rearrangement links TRBV6-5 to TRBJ2-1; 11 bases map to TRBD2. V lost 8 bases to trimming and J lost 6 bases; unmatched junction nucleotides: 9. Germline V gene lookup returns CDR1 MNHEY and CDR2 SVGAGI. The CDR3 sequence is 15 residues long. CDR3 loop: CASQLLAGVSNEQFF. The CDR3 DNA reads as TGTGCCAGCCAACTACTAGCGGGGGTTAGCAATGAGCAGTTCTTC.

The gene calls are TRBV28 and TRBJ1-5, with D unclear. Trimming left V 2 bases short and J 2 bases short, with 10 bases between. CDR1 is MDHEN and CDR2 is SYDVKM in the germline V gene. The CDR3 covers 15 residues. Written as DNA, the CDR3 is TGTGCCAGCAGTTTAAGCGCGAAAGGCAATCAGCCCCAGCATTTT. The encoded protein is CASSLSAKGNQPQHF.

The rearrangement joins TRBV10-1 to TRBJ1-5; tentative D call: TRBD1 (5 bases). Germline CDR1 WNHNN, CDR2 SYGVQD (reference sequence). This CDR3 is built from 13 residues. V was trimmed by 7 bases and J by 6 bases, leaving 13 bases between them. CDR3 sequence (DNA): TGCGCCAGCACCCTCGGAGGGGTTCAGCCCCAGCATTTT. Translated, it gives CASTLGGVQPQHF.

The chain recombines TRBV6-5 with TRBJ2-7; D possibly corresponds to TRBD1 (5 bases). Per the germline V gene, CDR1 is MNHEY and CDR2 is SVGAGI. V was clipped by 4 bases and J by 2 bases, with 9 bases between them. The CDR3 runs 13 residues. The CDR3 nucleotides read TGTGCCAGCAGTTTACAGGTTACCTACGAGCAGTACTTC. Amino acids: CASSLQVTYEQYF.